This T cell receptor beta chain was recovered during a study of control samples from healthy donors and cancer patients. This CDR3 is 14 amino acids long. The germline CDR1 and CDR2 sequences are SGDLS and YYNGEE. V was clipped by 3 bases and J by 8 bases, with 15 bases between them. Assay: immunoSEQ multiplex PCR; the TCRdb copy retains only in-frame clones and omits some. This sample has approximately 170,000 clones, with about 90% found just once. This chain joins TRBV9 and TRBJ2-1; D is ambiguous. The sequence came from a woman in her 30s in good health. The specimen sequenced was blood. As DNA, the CDR3 is TGTGCCAGCAGCGGGAGAAGCCGCATCCATGAGCAGTTCTTC. It translates to CASSGRSRIHEQFF.